A selection of T cell receptor beta chains follows, all from one sample in a study of blood T cells in healthy people across ages. TCRdb recomputed calls from the 5' RACE reads with MiXCR, one row per CDR3 protein. The sample shows around 1,500,000 distinct CDR3 sequences, 28% of them seen only once. The material sequenced was blood. These receptors were obtained from a woman in her twenties or thirties in good health. Both conserved end residues are part of each CDR3. A D gene is named only where the DNA matches it firmly. Expanded clones get a size class; other rows say once, few or many, or leave the size out.

CDR3aa | CDR3nt | abundance | j_gene | v_gene | d_gene
CASSSDQGAYEQYF | TGTGCCAGCAGCTCCGATCAGGGGGCCTACGAGCAGTACTTC | - | TRBJ2-7 | TRBV7-9 | TRBD1
CASSPPGRAGTDTQYF | TGTGCCAGCTCACCACCGGGCAGGGCGGGCACAGATACGCAGTATTTT | - | TRBJ2-3 | TRBV18 | -
CSARDYLMNTEAFF | TGCAGTGCTAGAGACTACCTCATGAACACTGAAGCTTTCTTT | few | TRBJ1-1 | TRBV20-1 | -
CSARSKEGGGGYTF | TGCAGTGCGCGCTCGAAGGAAGGGGGAGGGGGCTACACCTTC | many | TRBJ1-2 | TRBV20-1 | -
CASSLSGSSNTEAFF | TGCGCCAGCAGCTTGTCCGGGAGCTCGAACACTGAAGCTTTCTTT | - | TRBJ1-1 | TRBV5-1 | -
CASLLGKGNYNEQFF | TGTGCCAGCCTTCTCGGGAAGGGAAACTACAATGAGCAGTTCTTC | few | TRBJ2-1 | TRBV11-2 | -
CASSLAAGGVADTQYF | TGTGCCAGTAGCTTAGCCGCGGGAGGGGTAGCAGATACGCAGTATTTT | - | TRBJ2-3 | TRBV7-2 | TRBD2
CASSLSGLYNEQFF | TGTGCCAGCAGCTTATCGGGACTCTACAATGAGCAGTTCTTC | many | TRBJ2-1 | TRBV5-5 | -
CASSSGERTQYF | TGTGCCAGCAGCTCAGGGGAGAGGACCCAGTACTTC | - | TRBJ2-5 | TRBV12-3/TRBV12-4 | -
CATFGGDTQYF | TGTGCCACCTTCGGAGGCGATACGCAGTATTTT | few | TRBJ2-3 | TRBV24-1 | -
CASSASTSGGTYEQYF | TGTGCCAGCAGTGCCTCCACTAGCGGGGGGACCTACGAGCAGTACTTC | few | TRBJ2-7 | TRBV27 | TRBD2
CASSLGQGMEAFF | TGCGCCAGCAGCTTGGGACAGGGGATGGAAGCTTTCTTT | few | TRBJ1-1 | TRBV5-1 | TRBD1
CASSRKTGYEQYF | TGTGCCAGCAGCCGAAAGACAGGGTACGAGCAGTACTTC | few | TRBJ2-7 | TRBV14 | TRBD1
CAISGGTSGVNEQFF | TGTGCCATCAGTGGTGGGACTAGCGGAGTCAATGAGCAGTTCTTC | few | TRBJ2-1 | TRBV10-3 | TRBD2
CASSLGTVSNSPLHF | TGTGCCAGCAGCTTAGGGACAGTCAGTAATTCACCCCTCCACTTT | few | TRBJ1-6 | TRBV7-2 | -
CASSLGGSGRAREQYF | TGTGCCAGCAGCTTAGGGGGCAGTGGGAGGGCCCGCGAGCAGTACTTC | - | TRBJ2-7 | TRBV11-2 | TRBD2
CATSDAGRRGTNYGYTF | TGTGCCACCAGTGATGCCGGACGGCGAGGTACTAACTATGGCTACACCTTC | - | TRBJ1-2 | TRBV24-1 | -
CASSRLTQYF | TGTGCCAGCAGCCGACTTACGCAGTATTTT | - | TRBJ2-3 | TRBV7-9 | -
CASSLSGNVYEQYF | TGCGCCAGCAGCTTGTCCGGGAATGTCTACGAGCAGTACTTC | many | TRBJ2-7 | TRBV5-1 | -
CASSPRTEQFGELFF | TGCGCCAGCAGCCCACGGACCGAGCAATTCGGGGAGCTGTTTTTT | - | TRBJ2-2 | TRBV4-1 | -
CASSKWGVQPQHF | TGTGCCAGCAGTAAATGGGGGGTTCAGCCCCAGCATTTT | - | TRBJ1-5 | TRBV6-1 | -
CASSQGVGVQETQYF | TGTGCCAGCAGCCAGGGGGTTGGGGTCCAAGAGACCCAGTACTTC | few | TRBJ2-5 | TRBV11-2 | TRBD1
CASSWGLEETQYF | TGTGCCAGCAGCTGGGGGTTGGAGGAGACCCAGTACTTC | few | TRBJ2-5 | TRBV7-9 | -
CASSPLWSTYNEQFF | TGTGCCAGCAGTCCTCTCTGGAGCACCTACAATGAGCAGTTCTTC | many | TRBJ2-1 | TRBV12-3/TRBV12-4 | -
CASSRKETQYF | TGTGCCAGCAGTCGCAAAGAGACCCAGTACTTC | many | TRBJ2-5 | TRBV6-5 | -
CASRTSDRSSYNSPLHF | TGCGCCAGCAGAACCTCGGACAGGAGCTCCTATAATTCACCCCTCCACTTT | - | TRBJ1-6 | TRBV5-1 | TRBD1
CASRINDRANEQYF | TGTGCCAGCCGGATTAACGATAGGGCCAATGAGCAGTACTTC | - | TRBJ2-5 | TRBV18 | -
CASSFGFRDSVRNTEAFF | TGCGCCAGCAGCTTTGGATTCCGGGACAGCGTAAGGAACACTGAAGCTTTCTTT | - | TRBJ1-1 | TRBV5-1 | TRBD1
CASSPALVAHEQYF | TGTGCCAGCAGCCCGGCACTAGTCGCCCACGAGCAGTACTTC | few | TRBJ2-7 | TRBV7-9 | -
CASSPYDGGAADTQYF | TGTGCCAGCAGCCCCTACGACGGGGGGGCTGCAGATACGCAGTATTTT | many | TRBJ2-3 | TRBV3-1 | TRBD2
CASSSQTSVAYIEQYF | TGTGCCAGCAGCTCCCAGACTAGCGTCGCTTACATTGAGCAGTACTTC | - | TRBJ2-5 | TRBV5-6 | TRBD2
CAISEWGGGSNEQFF | TGTGCCATCAGTGAATGGGGCGGGGGGAGCAATGAGCAGTTCTTC | - | TRBJ2-1 | TRBV10-3 | TRBD2
CASSSGQGKGGTDTQYF | TGTGCCAGCAGCTCGGGACAGGGGAAAGGGGGCACAGATACGCAGTATTTT | - | TRBJ2-3 | TRBV11-3 | TRBD1
CASSDGNEQFF | TGTGCCAGCAGTGATGGGAATGAGCAGTTCTTC | many | TRBJ2-1 | TRBV6-4 | -
CASSEIAGAPETQYF | TGTGCCAGCAGTGAAATAGCGGGAGCACCTGAGACCCAGTACTTC | - | TRBJ2-5 | TRBV2 | TRBD2
CASSAPPGLRTDTQYF | TGTGCCAGCAGCGCTCCGCCGGGACTTCGCACAGATACGCAGTATTTT | - | TRBJ2-3 | TRBV9 | -
CASSYWGRAFF | TGTGCCAGCAGTTACTGGGGGAGGGCTTTCTTT | many | TRBJ1-1 | TRBV6-5 | -
CASSPLKGIPQHF | TGTGCCAGCTCACCACTTAAGGGAATTCCCCAGCATTTT | - | TRBJ1-5 | TRBV18 | -
CASVHGSTYEQYF | TGTGCCAGTGTTCACGGTTCTACCTACGAGCAGTACTTC | - | TRBJ2-7 | TRBV6-4 | -
CASSQRIPQGGTQYF | TGTGCCAGCAGCCAACGGATCCCCCAGGGCGGTACGCAGTATTTT | few | TRBJ2-3 | TRBV11-1 | -
CASSPSFTREGSDEQFF | TGCGCCAGCAGCCCTTCGTTTACGCGGGAGGGGTCGGATGAGCAGTTCTTC | many | TRBJ2-1 | TRBV4-3 | TRBD2
CASSPQLRRAGGTDTQYF | TGTGCCAGCAGCCCCCAATTACGACGAGCGGGAGGGACAGATACGCAGTATTTT | - | TRBJ2-3 | TRBV7-9 | TRBD2
CAAGGVTQYF | TGTGCCGCGGGGGGTGTGACCCAGTACTTC | - | TRBJ2-5 | TRBV28 | TRBD2
CASSQLAGGGEQFF | TGTGCCAGCAGCCAACTAGCGGGAGGAGGTGAGCAGTTCTTC | - | TRBJ2-1 | TRBV3-1 | TRBD2
CASTASQGLNTEAFF | TGTGCCAGCACCGCCAGCCAGGGACTGAACACTGAAGCTTTCTTT | - | TRBJ1-1 | TRBV5-5 | -
CASSGTRDTHYEQYF | TGTGCCAGCAGCGGGACGCGGGACACCCACTACGAGCAGTACTTC | - | TRBJ2-7 | TRBV7-9 | -
CASRGLTDTQYF | TGTGCCAGCAGGGGTCTCACAGATACGCAGTATTTT | - | TRBJ2-3 | TRBV6-1 | -
CASSFGGGGLKAFF | TGTGCCAGCAGCTTCGGAGGAGGGGGACTAAAAGCTTTCTTT | few | TRBJ1-1 | TRBV7-9 | -
CSARSTSGGEYHLRNTQYF | TGCAGTGCTAGAAGCACTAGCGGGGGGGAGTACCATTTAAGGAATACGCAGTATTTT | few | TRBJ2-3 | TRBV20-1 | TRBD2
CASSLGGREREQYF | TGTGCCAGCAGTTTAGGGGGCAGGGAACGCGAGCAGTACTTC | few | TRBJ2-7 | TRBV12-3/TRBV12-4 | -
CATSPRQFYGYTF | TGTGCCACCAGCCCCCGACAGTTCTATGGCTACACCTTC | few | TRBJ1-2 | TRBV15 | -
CASSLGGHLIAKNIQYF | TGTGCCAGCAGCTTGGGTGGCCACCTTATAGCCAAAAACATTCAGTACTTC | - | TRBJ2-4 | TRBV7-9 | -
CAGSLQPLAEWAYNEQYF | TGTGCCGGCAGCTTGCAACCTTTAGCGGAGTGGGCCTACAATGAGCAGTACTTC | - | TRBJ2-4 | TRBV7-9 | -
CASSRTGVTEAFF | TGTGCCAGCAGTCGGACTGGGGTGACTGAAGCTTTCTTT | few | TRBJ1-1 | TRBV7-3 | -
CASSLKQGANTEAFF | TGCGCCAGCAGCTTGAAACAGGGGGCAAACACTGAAGCTTTCTTT | once | TRBJ1-1 | TRBV5-1 | TRBD1
CASTNRDSPLHF | TGTGCCAGCACCAACCGTGATTCACCCCTCCACTTT | - | TRBJ1-6 | TRBV6-6 | -
CASSPWAGGYGYTF | TGTGCCAGCAGCCCATGGGCGGGCGGATATGGCTACACCTTC | - | TRBJ1-2 | TRBV14 | -